This record covers a single T cell receptor beta chain. Its antigen is unknown. The cohort's ophthalmopathy patients, a group with duration under 3 months, had a Clinical Activity Score of at least 3 and a NOSPECS grade of at least 4. The authors took PBMCs from 9.5 to 10 ml fresh peripheral blood. The record originates from a study of T cells in Graves' hyperthyroidism and ophthalmopathy. Broader study findings: Blood held most thyroid clonotypes expanded above 0.001 frequency.

Germline values: CDR1 SGHRS, CDR2 YFSETQ. This CDR3 spans 13 amino acids. Trimming pared 3 bases from V and 1 base from J, leaving 4 bases between. RNA transcripts gave rise to amplified TCR beta CDR3 regions. First-round RT-PCR targeting the TCR CDR3 was performed with the HTBI primer set. In TCRdb, the multiplex PCR reads were re-called with MiXCR into one record per CDR3 protein. The data show over 350,000 distinct CDR3 sequences, with 14% to 15% seen just once and under 15% held by the top ten. Sequencing was done on a sample of blood. This chain uses TRBV5-1 with TRBJ2-2; D ambiguous. This receptor was taken from a young man with Graves' ophthalmopathy. The CDR3 reads CASSSGNTGELFF. The CDR3 DNA is TGCGCCAGCAGCTCTGGGAACACCGGGGAGCTGTTTTTT.